What follows are 27 T cell receptor beta chains derived from one specimen sequenced in a study of human T cells and chemical hapten exposure (TCRdb year 2021). The library was produced with RACE. This sample was sequenced with a NextSeq 500. The public reads were reprocessed in TCRdb via fastp at Q25 and MiXCR, keeping in-frame beta chains. CDR3 protein sequences are deduplicated, and each keeps its most common genes and DNA. The sample table lists tens of thousands of distinct CDR3 sequences, approximately 10% of them with a count of one. The top ten clonotypes cover 9.6% of the sample. Read against the paper, the sample's time point label means: pre-sensitization, week 0. The treatment or condition label of this sample denotes: therapeutic diphenylcyclopropenone sensitization with weekly scalp DPC. Sample: whole blood, taken in connection with sensitization to the hapten diphenylcyclopropenone (DPC). The receptors originated from a man aged 35-49 years with alopecia areata. Some clones in this sample may be carry-over from other donors' samples.

This clonotype appeared once. The chain couples TRBV10-2 to TRBJ2-7, with D uncertain. Germline V gene sequence: CDR1 WSHSY, CDR2 SAAADI. V dropped 4 bases and J dropped 7 bases, with 11 bases sitting between them. CDR3 length: 12 residues. This CDR3 reads CASSARLAEQYF. DNA of the CDR3: TGCGCCAGCAGTGCCCGACTTGCAGAGCAGTACTTC.

This clonotype was seen only a few times. The chain uses TRBV19 and TRBJ2-7; D unresolved. CDR1 and CDR2 (germline): LNHDA, SQIVND (reference sequence). CDR3 size: 12 residues. The ends were cut back, 7 bases at V and 3 bases at J, with 10 bases in the middle. CDR3 residues: CASTADGYEQYF. For the CDR3, the DNA is TGTGCCAGTACCGCCGACGGCTACGAGCAGTACTTC.

In this sample, this clonotype turned up a few times. The chain uses TRBV19 and TRBJ1-5; D is perhaps TRBD1 (5 bases). Germline V gives CDR1 LNHDA, CDR2 SQIVND (reference sequence). The CDR3 is 15 residues long. V was shortened by 7 bases and J by 0 bases, with 13 bases between the two germline ends. This CDR3 reads CASTRQILSNQPQHF. The CDR3 DNA reads TGTGCCAGTACTAGACAGATACTTAGCAATCAGCCCCAGCATTTT.

There are many counts of this clonotype. The chain recombines TRBV18 with TRBJ2-3, with 7 bases aligning to TRBD1. Trimming cost V 4 bases and J 6 bases; bases outside gene matches: 22. CDR3 size: 19 residues. CDR1 KGHSH and CDR2 LQKENI come from the germline V gene. As DNA, the CDR3 is TGTGCCAGCTCACACCTTATATATCGACAGGGAAAGGATGGGGATACGCAGTATTTT. It translates to CASSHLIYRQGKDGDTQYF.

The table lists this clonotype with many counts. The chain has TRBV18 and TRBJ1-6; D gene uncertain. The CDR3 consists of 17 residues. Germline loops: CDR1 KGHSH, CDR2 LQKENI. The V end lost 2 bases, the J end lost 10 bases, and 21 bases lay between the germline ends. The CDR3 spells CASSPLPLITGSSPLHF. CDR3 DNA: TGTGCCAGCTCACCATTGCCTTTAATCACGGGCTCGTCACCCCTCCACTTT.

This clonotype was counted at least ten times. This sequence joins TRBV7-2 and TRBJ2-1; TRBD1 is a possible D gene (5 bases). This CDR3 contains 14 residues. The germline gives CDR1 SGHTA, CDR2 FQGNSA. V lost 2 bases to trimming and J lost 0 bases, with 5 bases between them. CDR3 DNA sequence: TGTGCCAGCAGCTTAAGGGGCTCCTACAATGAGCAGTTCTTC. Translating it yields CASSLRGSYNEQFF.

This clonotype was detected a few times. V usage is TRBV12-3 or TRBV12-4 and J usage is TRBJ2-1; TRBD1 might be the D (6 bases). Trimming left V 6 bases short and J 1 base short, with 7 bases between. This CDR3 spans 13 amino acids. The CDR3 sequence: CASRGQSYNEQFF. CDR3 in DNA: TGTGCCAGCAGGGGACAATCCTACAATGAGCAGTTCTTC.

This clonotype was detected only a few times. This sequence joins TRBV7-8 and TRBJ1-2; 9 bases are shared with TRBD1. V trimming: 4 bases; J trimming: 7 bases; junction bases outside the gene matches: 7. This CDR3 spans 14 amino acids. The germline V gene encodes CDR1 SGHVS and CDR2 FQNEAQ. The CDR3 loop reads CASSSGTGSAGYTF. Written as DNA, the CDR3 is TGTGCCAGCAGCTCGGGGACAGGGTCGGCTGGCTACACCTTC.

This clonotype was seen a handful of times. The J gene is TRBJ2-7, the V gene TRBV5-1; 10 bases are a match to TRBD2. This CDR3 has 15 residues. The V gene end was trimmed by 4 bases and the J gene end by 2 bases; junction bases not matched to a gene: 6. Germline assignment: CDR1 SGHRS and CDR2 YFSETQ. The CDR3 DNA is TGCGCCAGCAGCGTCCTAGCGGGAGCCCCCTACGAGCAGTACTTC. This codes for CASSVLAGAPYEQYF.

The chain joins TRBV20-1 to TRBJ2-3; 9 nucleotides line up with TRBD1. Germline V gene sequence: CDR1 DFQATT, CDR2 SNEGSKA (reference sequence). Trimming cost V 1 base and J 8 bases; bases outside gene matches: 7. The CDR3 has 14 amino acids. The CDR3 is CSARGTGAHLTQYF. As DNA, the CDR3 is TGCAGTGCTAGAGGGACAGGGGCCCACCTTACGCAGTATTTT.

This clonotype has more than one count but fewer than ten. The chain employs TRBV7-2 and TRBJ1-5, with D perhaps matching TRBD1 (6 bases). Trimming took 1 base from V and 6 from J, leaving 13 bases between them. The germline gives CDR1 SGHTA, CDR2 FQGNSA. This CDR3 region has 15 residues. The CDR3 sequence: CASSLGPGGSQPQHF. For the CDR3, the DNA is TGTGCCAGCAGCTTAGGGCCGGGGGGCAGTCAGCCCCAGCATTTT.

This clonotype came up many times. The chain links TRBV5-1 to TRBJ2-7; D may be TRBD2 (5 bases). In germline, CDR1 is SGHRS, CDR2 YFSETQ. V lost 4 bases and J 1 base, leaving 15 bases between the germline ends. The CDR3 covers 15 residues. The CDR3 loop reads CASSPGDSVSYEQYF. In DNA form, the CDR3 reads TGCGCCAGCAGCCCGGGTGATAGCGTTTCCTACGAGCAGTACTTC.

This clonotype was seen more than once but under ten times. The chain links TRBV12-2 to TRBJ2-3; TRBD1, the D gene given by the table, was not confirmed from the DNA. TRBV12-2 is a listed pseudogene. CDR3 size: 16 residues. The CDR3 spells CANRLTPGQGPDTQYF. In DNA form, the CDR3 reads TGTGCAAACCGCTTAACACCGGGACAGGGACCAGATACGCAGTATTTT.

This clonotype was counted many times. The genes are TRBV25-1 and TRBJ1-6; 9 nucleotides align to TRBD1. CDR3 length equals 15 residues. The germline gives CDR1 MGHDK, CDR2 SYGVNS. V gave up 0 bases and J gave up 7 bases; unmatched junction bases: 1. The CDR3 DNA sequence: TGTGCCAGCAGTGAATATGGGACAGGGAATTCACCCCTCCACTTT. It codes for CASSEYGTGNSPLHF. The full variable domain, rest sourced from reference TRBV25-1 and TRBJ1-6, is EADIYQTPRYLVIGTGKKITLECSQTMGHDKMYWYQQDPGMELHLIHYSYGVNSTEKGDLSSESTVSRIRTEHFPLTLESARPSHTSQYLCASSEYGTGNSPLHFGNGTRLTVT.

This clonotype appeared a few times. The chain uses TRBV6-6 and TRBJ2-1, with 9 bases fitting TRBD2. The V gene's germline CDR1 is MNHNY and CDR2 SVGAGI (reference sequence). V was clipped by 2 bases and J by 5 bases; unmatched bases: 7. The CDR3 is 16 residues long. The CDR3 DNA sequence: TGTGCCAGCAGTTACGCGGGGGGGACCATGGACAATGAGCAGTTCTTC. Its translation: CASSYAGGTMDNEQFF.

This clonotype has ten or more counts. This chain joins TRBV15 and TRBJ2-1; 10 bases are a match to TRBD2. Germline lookup yields CDR1 LNHNV and CDR2 YYDKDF (reference sequence). The trim removed 1 base at V and 9 bases at J, leaving 6 bases unmatched. The CDR3 loop spans 15 amino acids. CDR3 in amino acids: CATSRVASGSTEQFF. The CDR3 DNA is TGTGCCACCAGCAGAGTCGCTAGCGGGAGTACTGAGCAGTTCTTC.

In this sample, this clonotype turned up many times. V gene TRBV28 combines with J gene TRBJ2-2; TRBD1 is a possible D gene (6 bases). The CDR3 covers 15 residues. Germline V gives CDR1 MDHEN, CDR2 SYDVKM. Trimming removed 2 bases at V and 6 bases at J, with 13 bases between. CDR3 sequence reads: CASSLANRVSGELFF. DNA for the CDR3: TGTGCCAGCAGTTTAGCAAACAGGGTCTCCGGGGAGCTGTTTTTT.

This chain joins TRBV19 and TRBJ2-1; 12 positions match TRBD2. The length of the CDR3 is 17 residues. V shed 0 bases, J shed 7 bases, and the junction held 7 bases outside the gene matches. Per the germline V gene, CDR1 is LNHDA and CDR2 is SQIVND (reference sequence). The CDR3 loop is CASSIDRLAGVLNEQFF. For the CDR3, the DNA is TGTGCCAGTAGTATAGATAGACTAGCGGGAGTCCTTAATGAGCAGTTCTTC.

Details on this clonotype: A much larger clone lies one base from this, so it may be a read error. The chain links TRBV4-1 to TRBJ2-5; no reliable D call. The CDR3 is 16 amino acids. Germline V gene sequence: CDR1 MGHRA, CDR2 YSYEKL. In DNA form, the CDR3 reads TGCGTCAGCAGCCACAGAAGGGATTATTTAGGGGAGACCCAGTACTTC. Translating it yields CVSSHRRDYLGETQYF.

This clonotype was counted at least ten times. The chain links TRBV7-3 to TRBJ2-7; a weak D match, TRBD1 (6 bases). Trimming left V 4 bases short and J 0 bases short, with 16 bases between. This CDR3 spans 16 amino acids. Germline-derived CDR1 and CDR2 are SGHTA and FQGTGA. The CDR3 is CASSYRGQPSSYEQYF. The DNA of the CDR3 is TGTGCCAGCAGCTACCGCGGACAGCCGAGCTCCTACGAGCAGTACTTC. Filled out from reference TRBV7-3 and TRBJ2-7, the complete variable domain reads GAGVSQTPSNKVTEKGKYVELRCDPISGHTALYWYRQSLGQGPEFLIYFQGTGAADDSGLPNDRFFAVRPEGSVSTLKIQRTERGDSAVYLCASSYRGQPSSYEQYFGPGTRLTVT.

The chain has TRBV28 and TRBJ2-5; 12 nucleotides match TRBD2. CDR1 is MDHEN, CDR2 SYDVKM, per germline. The CDR3 loop spans 16 amino acids. Trimming removed 5 bases from V and 3 bases from J; junction bases left unmatched: 7. For the CDR3, the DNA is TGTGCCAGCAGTCGGACTCGACTAGCGGGAGAAGAGACCCAGTACTTC. As protein: CASSRTRLAGEETQYF.

V is TRBV5-4 and J is TRBJ2-5, with 11 bases matching TRBD2. The CDR3 contains 14 residues. In germline, CDR1 is SGHNT, CDR2 YYREEE (reference sequence). The V gene end was trimmed by 5 bases and the J gene end by 4 bases; junction bases not matched to a gene: 4. In nucleotides, the CDR3 is TGTGCCAGCAGTCTTAGCGGGAGGGTAGAGACCCAGTACTTC. Translation: CASSLSGRVETQYF.

This clonotype was recorded at least ten times. V is TRBV7-2 and J is TRBJ1-5, with D perhaps matching TRBD1 (6 bases). The CDR3 runs to 16 residues. Germline V gene sequence: CDR1 SGHTA, CDR2 FQGNSA. With 4 bases removed from V and 0 bases from J, the gap between germline ends came to 13 bases. CDR3 bases: TGTGCCAGCAGCTCCCGGGCAGGGGATAGCAATCAGCCCCAGCATTTT. It codes for CASSSRAGDSNQPQHF.

This clonotype was detected only a few times. This chain uses TRBV2 with TRBJ1-5; 7 bases align to TRBD1. CDR3 size: 15 residues. V gave up 6 bases and J gave up 1 base; unmatched junction bases: 6. Germline assignment: CDR1 SNHLY and CDR2 FYNNEI. In DNA, the CDR3 is TGTGCCAGCAGAATCGACAGGGACAGCAATCAGCCCCAGCATTTT. The encoded protein is CASRIDRDSNQPQHF.

This clonotype came up a few times. This chain connects TRBV28 to TRBJ2-7, with 7 nucleotides matching TRBD2. Germline V gene sequence: CDR1 MDHEN, CDR2 SYDVKM. V lost 2 bases and J lost 3; bases outside the gene matches: 4. CDR3 length: 14 amino acids. The CDR3 nucleotides read TGTGCCAGCAGTTTAAGCGGGAATTTCTACGAGCAGTACTTC. It specifies CASSLSGNFYEQYF.

This clonotype was observed many times. V is TRBV20-1 and J is TRBJ2-1; D unresolved. Germline V gene sequence: CDR1 DFQATT, CDR2 SNEGSKA (reference sequence). There are 11 residues in the CDR3. V was clipped by 4 bases and J by 4 bases, with 5 bases between them. CDR3 region: CSAIGYNEQFF. CDR3 bases: TGCAGTGCTATTGGGTACAATGAGCAGTTCTTC.

This clonotype was seen more than once but under ten times. This chain links TRBV2 with TRBJ2-7; possibly TRBD2 for D (5 bases). Germline loops: CDR1 SNHLY, CDR2 FYNNEI. Between the trimmed V and J ends, which lost 8 bases and 4 bases, there was a span of 12 bases. The CDR3 length is 12 residues. This CDR3 reads CASGLSPYEQYF. The CDR3 DNA sequence: TGTGCCAGCGGACTCTCGCCGTACGAGCAGTACTTC.